Shown below are 24 T cell receptor beta chains from a single sample sequenced in a study of T-cell reconstitution after alpha-beta-depleted transplantation in children. During its preparation, the TCRbeta library received unique molecular identifiers. One entry per CDR3 protein, called by TCRdb with MiXCR from the PCR reads. The repertoire includes 600,000 to 700,000 distinct CDR3 sequences, under 15% of them detected once, and around 0.79% sits in the top ten. The specimen was PBMCs, collected before TCRalphabeta/CD19-depleted stem cell transplant. The receptor source for this set is a girl aged 2 to 9 with congenital amegakaryocytic thrombocytopenia, due to receive a stem cell transplant.

This chain links TRBV14 with TRBJ2-2; 9 bases are a match to TRBD1. Germline V gene lookup returns CDR1 SGHDN and CDR2 FVKESK. After removal of 3 bases from V and 2 bases from J, the junction contained 7 bases not matched to a gene. The CDR3 loop spans 17 amino acids. The CDR3 protein is CASSHLDRGDNTGELFF. The CDR3 bases are TGTGCCAGCAGCCACCTAGACAGGGGGGATAACACCGGGGAGCTGTTTTTT.

This clonotype was counted ten times or more. The chain is built from TRBV11-2 and TRBJ2-1, with 11 bases fitting TRBD2. The germline gives CDR1 SGHAT, CDR2 FQNNGV. This CDR3 is built from 14 residues. V trimming: 5 bases; J trimming: 3 bases; junction bases outside the gene matches: 0. As DNA, the CDR3 is TGTGCCAGCAGCGGACTAGCGGGCTACAATGAGCAGTTCTTC. This encodes CASSGLAGYNEQFF.

This clonotype was detected a few times. The chain combines TRBV5-1 with TRBJ2-3; D possibly corresponds to TRBD1 (7 bases). Germline lookup yields CDR1 SGHRS and CDR2 YFSETQ. V lost 4 bases, J lost 3 bases, and 12 bases lay in between. This CDR3 is built from 14 residues. The CDR3 region is CASSGQEGTDTQYF. The CDR3 nucleotides read TGCGCCAGCAGCGGACAGGAGGGGACAGATACGCAGTATTTT.

The CDR3 region has the DNA TGCGCCAGCAGCTTGGGGTTGTACGAAGATACGCAGTATTTT. As protein: CASSLGLYEDTQYF. This sequence joins TRBV5-1 and TRBJ2-3, with no clear D. V dropped 0 bases and J dropped 5 bases, with 10 bases sitting between them. The germline gives CDR1 SGHRS, CDR2 YFSETQ. The CDR3 spans 14 residues.

Many counts were recorded for this clonotype. The rearrangement uses TRBV5-1 and TRBJ2-1; 9 bases line up with TRBD2. V gave up 0 bases and J gave up 7 bases; unmatched junction bases: 8. The CDR3 has 16 amino acids. Germline lookup yields CDR1 SGHRS and CDR2 YFSETQ. The DNA for the CDR3 is TGCGCCAGCAGCTTGGTAGGAGGACTAGCGATAAATGAGCAGTTCTTC. Its protein is CASSLVGGLAINEQFF.

This chain links TRBV12-3 or TRBV12-4 with TRBJ2-3; 9 bases are a match to TRBD2. Unmatched junction bases numbered 12, after V lost 6 bases and J lost 5 bases. The CDR3 has 16 amino acids. The CDR3 sequence: CASRPWAGGNIDTQYF. CDR3 in DNA: TGTGCCAGCAGACCCTGGGCGGGAGGGAACATAGATACGCAGTATTTT.

This clonotype was counted between two and nine times. This rearrangement joins TRBV5-8 to TRBJ2-6; D is unresolved. This CDR3 has 17 residues. V was clipped by 0 bases and J by 2 bases, with 12 bases between them. Germline V CDR1 and CDR2: SGHTS, YDEGEE. The CDR3 DNA follows: TGTGCCAGCAGCTTGGCCTTCAGGAGAACTGGGGCCAACGTCCTGACTTTC. It is translated as CASSLAFRRTGANVLTF.

The chain links TRBV15 to TRBJ2-1; 8 bases match TRBD2. The CDR3 is 13 residues long. With V trimmed by 3 bases and J by 6 bases, 1 base remained unmatched. Germline assignment: CDR1 LNHNV and CDR2 YYDKDF (reference sequence). CDR3 sequence: CATSRREVNEQFF. The DNA of the CDR3 is TGTGCCACCAGCAGGCGGGAGGTCAATGAGCAGTTCTTC. Full variable domain (remainder filled in from reference TRBV15 and TRBJ2-1): DAMVIQNPRYQVTQFGKPVTLSCSQTLNHNVMYWYQQKSSQAPKLLFHYYDKDFNNEADTPDNFQSRRPNTSFCFLDIRSPGLGDTAMYLCATSRREVNEQFFGPGTRLTVL.

The chain links TRBV20-1 to TRBJ2-5; unclear D gene. From germline, CDR1 is DFQATT and CDR2 SNEGSKA (reference sequence). The CDR3 runs 13 residues. The germline V and J ends were trimmed by 3 bases and 3 bases, with 11 bases remaining between them. CDR3 amino acids: CSARLGIKETQYF. Here the CDR3 DNA reads TGCAGTGCTAGGTTGGGGATTAAAGAGACCCAGTACTTC.

At least ten counts were recorded for this clonotype. V is TRBV7-8 and J is TRBJ2-3; the match to TRBD1 covers 7 bases. CDR3 length equals 15 residues. From germline, CDR1 is SGHVS and CDR2 FQNEAQ. V lost 5 bases and J lost 4; bases outside the gene matches: 9. The CDR3 loop is CASSGVTGTADTQYF. Here the CDR3 DNA reads TGTGCCAGCAGCGGAGTTACAGGGACAGCAGATACGCAGTATTTT.

This chain connects TRBV7-8 to TRBJ2-1; the D call may be TRBD1 or TRBD2 (5 bases each). The CDR3 is 16 residues long. Trimming pared 0 bases from V and 8 bases from J, leaving 17 bases between. Per the germline V gene, CDR1 is SGHVS and CDR2 is FQNEAQ. CDR3 in DNA: TGTGCCAGCAGCTTAGCGCTGGGGGAGAGCCAGGATGAGCAGTTCTTC. Translation: CASSLALGESQDEQFF.

This clonotype was detected ten times or more. The chain employs TRBV5-1 and TRBJ1-1, with D uncertain. Germline V gene lookup returns CDR1 SGHRS and CDR2 YFSETQ. V was shortened by 1 base and J by 1 base, with 14 bases between the two germline ends. CDR3 size: 16 residues. CDR3 nucleotides: TGCGCCAGCAGCTTGTTACCAGACTCCCCGAACACTGAAGCTTTCTTT. This sequence encodes CASSLLPDSPNTEAFF. Drawing the rest from reference TRBV5-1 and TRBJ1-1, the complete variable domain is KAGVTQTPRYLIKTRGQQVTLSCSPISGHRSVSWYQQTPGQGLQFLFEYFSETQRNKGNFPGRFSGRQFSNSRSEMNVSTLELGDSALYLCASSLLPDSPNTEAFFGQGTRLTVV.

This clonotype was counted between two and nine times. V is TRBV28 and J is TRBJ1-2; D remains unclear. V lost 6 bases and J 9 bases, leaving 26 bases between the germline ends. CDR1 is MDHEN, CDR2 SYDVKM, per germline. There are 16 residues in the CDR3. The CDR3 region has the DNA TGTGCCAGCAGACCCTCAAACGGGGTGGGAAAAGAACGCTACACCTTC. This encodes CASRPSNGVGKERYTF.

This clonotype has ten or more counts. V usage is TRBV15 and J usage is TRBJ1-4; no firm D call. Germline V gene sequence: CDR1 LNHNV, CDR2 YYDKDF (reference sequence). This CDR3 is built from 12 residues. Trimming removed 2 bases at V and 12 bases at J, with 10 bases between. Written as DNA, the CDR3 is TGTGCCACCAGCAGATACCTTGAGGAACTGTTTTTT. This sequence encodes CATSRYLEELFF.

This clonotype was seen many times. The chain is built from TRBV7-2 and TRBJ2-1; 12 nucleotides line up with TRBD2. This CDR3 spans 16 amino acids. V lost 5 bases to trimming and J lost 9 bases; unmatched junction nucleotides: 11. CDR1 is SGHTA and CDR2 is FQGNSA in the germline V gene. The CDR3 spells CASSTGTSGFNVEQFF. For the CDR3, the DNA is TGTGCCAGCAGCACAGGGACTAGCGGGTTTAATGTTGAGCAGTTCTTC.

This clonotype was counted ten times or more. The genes are TRBV29-1 and TRBJ2-1; 11 bases map to TRBD2. CDR1 and CDR2 (germline): SQVTM, ANQGSEA. The CDR3 has 18 residues. The V and J ends lost 8 bases and 1 base, in that order; junction bases with no gene match: 16. The CDR3 here is CSSLVRLAGTSSYNEQFF. In DNA, the CDR3 is TGCAGCTCCCTTGTAAGACTAGCGGGAACATCTTCCTACAATGAGCAGTTCTTC.

As for this clonotype: This CDR3 is missing its conserved last phenylalanine or tryptophan, likely due to a read error. V usage is TRBV11-2 and J usage is TRBJ2-1, with 7 bases identical to TRBD1. With V trimmed by 5 bases and J by 8 bases, 3 bases remained unmatched. Germline values: CDR1 SGHAT, CDR2 FQNNGV. This CDR3 is built from 12 residues. This CDR3 is CASSPTGHEQFL. CDR3 nucleotides: TGTGCCAGCAGCCCGACAGGGCATGAGCAGTTCCTC.

This clonotype was found many times. The V call is TRBV5-1, the J call TRBJ1-6; TRBD1 is a possible D gene (6 bases). CDR1 is SGHRS, CDR2 YFSETQ, per germline. Trimming cost V 1 base and J 6 bases, with 11 bases left between them. The CDR3 covers 15 residues. DNA of the CDR3: TGCGCCAGCAGCTTGTCCGGACAGCTTAATTCACCCCTCCACTTT. This sequence encodes CASSLSGQLNSPLHF.

Turning to this clonotype: In this CDR3 the conserved last residue, phenylalanine or tryptophan, is missing, so a read error is likely. V usage is TRBV7-2 and J usage is TRBJ2-1; 11 nucleotides align to TRBD1. The CDR3 has 19 residues. The V gene's germline CDR1 is SGHTA and CDR2 FQGNSA. The V and J ends lost 0 bases and 1 base, in that order; junction bases with no gene match: 8. The CDR3 DNA is TGTGCCAGCAGCTTAGCCGCGCTTTGGGACAGGGGGTCCTACAATGAGCAGTTCTTG. Protein sequence: CASSLAALWDRGSYNEQFL.

The chain carries TRBV5-6 and TRBJ2-5; D is undetermined. The CDR3 has 13 amino acids. Trimming shortened V by 0 bases and J by 5 bases, and 8 bases separated the two germline ends. The V gene's germline CDR1 is SGHDT and CDR2 YYEEEE. The CDR3 loop is CASSLEVFETQYF. For the CDR3, the DNA is TGTGCCAGCAGCTTGGAGGTATTCGAGACCCAGTACTTC.

This clonotype was picked up a small number of times. This chain connects TRBV12-3 or TRBV12-4 to TRBJ1-6; a weak D match, TRBD1 (5 bases). The CDR3 sequence is 15 residues long. Trimming left V 4 bases short and J 6 bases short, with 13 bases between. The CDR3 DNA reads as TGTGCCAGCAGTTCCCAGACAGTTTTTAATTCACCCCTCCACTTT. Amino acid sequence: CASSSQTVFNSPLHF.

This clonotype was seen ten or more times. The chain uses TRBV12-3 or TRBV12-4 and TRBJ2-1; D might be TRBD2 (5 bases). CDR3 length equals 16 residues. Trimming cost V 5 bases and J 6 bases, with 20 bases left between them. The CDR3 DNA follows: TGTGCCAGCAGTCGCATCGAGCGGATGCGTGCCAATGAGCAGTTCTTC. It yields the protein CASSRIERMRANEQFF.

This clonotype was counted many times. V is TRBV5-1 and J is TRBJ1-2; 9 nucleotides match TRBD1. Germline V gene sequence: CDR1 SGHRS, CDR2 YFSETQ. The CDR3 contains 16 residues. The ends lost 2 bases at V and 2 bases at J; junction bases unmatched: 7. The CDR3 DNA follows: TGCGCCAGCAGCTTTGGGACAGGGCCCTTCAACTATGGCTACACCTTC. This translates into CASSFGTGPFNYGYTF.

This clonotype was counted between two and nine times. The V and J genes are TRBV5-1 and TRBJ1-5; D gene uncertain. This CDR3 comprises 13 residues. V was pared by 1 base and J by 8 bases, with 10 bases between. Germline CDR1 and CDR2: SGHRS and YFSETQ. CDR3 sequence reads: CASSLKTEKPQHF. CDR3 nucleotides: TGCGCCAGCAGCTTGAAGACGGAGAAGCCCCAGCATTTT.